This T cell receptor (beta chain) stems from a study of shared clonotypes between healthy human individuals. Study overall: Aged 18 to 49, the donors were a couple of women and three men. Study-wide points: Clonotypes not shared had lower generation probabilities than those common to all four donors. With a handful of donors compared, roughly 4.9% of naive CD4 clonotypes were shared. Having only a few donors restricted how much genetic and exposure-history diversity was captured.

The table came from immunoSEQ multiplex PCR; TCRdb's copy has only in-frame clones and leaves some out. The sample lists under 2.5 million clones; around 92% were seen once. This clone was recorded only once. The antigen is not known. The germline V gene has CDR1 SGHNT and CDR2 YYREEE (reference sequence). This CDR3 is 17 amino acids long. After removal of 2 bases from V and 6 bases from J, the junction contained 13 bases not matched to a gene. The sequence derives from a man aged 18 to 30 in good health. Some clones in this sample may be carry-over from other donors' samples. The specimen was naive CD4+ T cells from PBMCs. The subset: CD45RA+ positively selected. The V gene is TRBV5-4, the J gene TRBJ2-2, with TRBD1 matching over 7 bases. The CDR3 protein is CASSLRSGTEGAGELFF. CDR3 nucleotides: TGTGCCAGCAGCTTACGGTCCGGGACAGAGGGGGCCGGGGAGCTGTTTTTT.